Sequencing of this TCR beta chain was carried out in a study of shared clonotypes between healthy human individuals. Study-wide results and caveats: It was expected that sequencing depth would affect clonotype sharing among donors. Of the naive CD4 clonotypes, approximately 5% were shared across a few donors.

On this clone: The antigen is unknown.

The authors split each subset's genomic DNA evenly across several immunoSEQ plates. Profiling relied on immunoSEQ multiplex PCR, and the TCRdb table lists in-frame clones only, not all of them. The profile shows 600,000 or so clones, 90% to 95% of them singletons. As defined, naive CD8 cells were CD45RO-negative and positively selected for CCR7, with terminally differentiated effector memory CD45RA+ cells excluded. The source is a woman aged 25 to 39 in good health. Source material: naive CD8+ T cells sorted from blood.

CDR3 loop: CASSSSGAQGEQYF. The CDR3, as DNA: TGTGCCAGCAGCTCATCAGGGGCTCAGGGCGAGCAGTACTTC. The rearrangement joins TRBV7-3 to TRBJ2-7; perhaps TRBD1 as D (6 bases). CDR3 length equals 14 residues. Germline values: CDR1 SGHTA, CDR2 FQGTGA. The V and J ends lost 4 bases and 6 bases respectively, with 16 bases between them.